The sequence of this TCR beta chain was determined in a study of CD8+ T cells in alopecia areata. Study-wide points: Tofacitinib significantly lowered scalp clonality and expanded CD8+ clones among the top 100.

Treatment in this sample: oral pan-JAK inhibitor, 5-10 mg twice daily. For this clone: The antigen remains unidentified.

Sequencing relied on a cDNA template that was reverse transcribed from extracted RNA. Clones were sequenced by immunoSEQ multiplex PCR, and TCRdb holds only the in-frame ones, with some missing. The repertoire holds around 70,000 clones, with roughly 28% as singletons. The starting material was CD8+ T cells sorted from blood, obtained at week 4, from a patient treated with tofacitinib. This TCR came from a human donor with alopecia areata.

The CDR3 protein is CSVEDIRGRAGNTIYF. In nucleotides, the CDR3 is TGCAGCGTTGAAGATATCCGAGGAAGAGCTGGAAACACCATATATTTT. The chain uses TRBV29-1 and TRBJ1-3; D unclear. Germline V gene sequence: CDR1 SQVTM, CDR2 ANQGSEA. Trimming removed 0 bases at V and 2 bases at J, with 14 bases between. The CDR3 length is 16 residues.